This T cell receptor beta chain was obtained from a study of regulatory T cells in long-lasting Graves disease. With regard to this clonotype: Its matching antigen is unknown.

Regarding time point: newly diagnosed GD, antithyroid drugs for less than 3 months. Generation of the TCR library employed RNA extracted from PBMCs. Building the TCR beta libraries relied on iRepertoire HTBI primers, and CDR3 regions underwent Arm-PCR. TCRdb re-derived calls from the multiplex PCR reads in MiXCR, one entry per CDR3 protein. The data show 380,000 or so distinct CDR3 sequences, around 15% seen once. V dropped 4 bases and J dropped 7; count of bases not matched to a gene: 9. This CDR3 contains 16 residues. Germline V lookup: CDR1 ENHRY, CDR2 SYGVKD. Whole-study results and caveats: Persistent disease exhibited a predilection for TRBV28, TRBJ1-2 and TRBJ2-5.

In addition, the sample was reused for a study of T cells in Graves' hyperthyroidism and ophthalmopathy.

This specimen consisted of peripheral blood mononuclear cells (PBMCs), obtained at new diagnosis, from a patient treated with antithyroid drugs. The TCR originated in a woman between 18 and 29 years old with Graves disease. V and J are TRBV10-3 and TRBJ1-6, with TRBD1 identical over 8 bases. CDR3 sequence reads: CAISGTGKGLNSPLHF. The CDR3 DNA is TGTGCCATCAGTGGGACAGGGAAGGGTCTGAATTCACCCCTCCACTTT.